One TCR beta chain is described in this entry. This clonotype was seen ten or more times. The antigen this receptor binds is unknown. No much larger clone exists at a distance of one base, and base qualities are not known. The CDR3 holds 16 amino acids from the cysteine to the phenylalanine. CDR3 DNA only is kept here, 48 bases in frame from base 1. V is shortened by 0 bases, J by 4 bases, and the region joining them spans 12 bases. The CDR1 and CDR2 encoded by the germline V gene are SGHTA and FQGNSA. Instrument used: Illumina HiSeq 1500. TCRdb passed the public sequencing reads through fastp at Q25 and MiXCR, retaining productive beta sequences. Identical CDR3 protein sequences are pooled into one entry, listed with their most common genes and DNA. This sample is represented by some 200,000 distinct CDR3 sequences; roughly 19% of them were singletons. The top ten clonotypes cover roughly 2.9% of the sample.

The sample is drawn from a study of T cell repertoires in cytomegalovirus infection (dated by TCRdb to between 2018 and 2021). With respect to the entire study: Donor HLA type was relevant to the analysis, as public TCR beta signatures indicated carriage of CMV infection together with the matching HLA type.

What the study reported, not specific to this receptor: Carriers of CMV infection plus the relevant HLA type were discriminated by the cumulative frequency of public TCR beta family members in the study cohort and in an independent roughly 340-donor cohort. The ex vivo response was dominated by HLA-C-restricted CMV-specific TCR beta clonotypes, which also provided the single most frequent clonotype in two of eight donors.

Sequencing was done on a sample of PBMCs. This receptor was taken from a human donor in good health (CMV status not recorded). Some clones in this sample may be carry-over from other donors' samples. Recombination linked TRBV7-2 to TRBJ2-2; 7 matching bases give a weak D call of TRBD2. The CDR3: CASSLARGAVTGELFF. The DNA sequence is given as TGTGCCAGCAGCTTAGCTCGGGGGGCGGTCACCGGGGAGCTGTTTTTT.